This is a list of T cell receptor beta chains from one sample in a study of cytomegalovirus exposure and HLA in healthy donors. The method was immunoSEQ multiplex PCR; TCRdb's version includes in-frame clones alone and lacks a portion of them. Of about 150,000 clones listed, around 75% were seen once; the top ten hold 3.5% to 5%. The material sequenced was PBMCs. Every receptor here comes from a man between 60 and 70 years old in good health and CMV-seronegative. The CDR3 runs from the conserved cysteine through the conserved F or W. A D gene is named only where the DNA matches it firmly. The size of a clone is reported for some rows only, either as once, few or many, or as a class for expanded clones.

cdr3_length,v_call,j_call,d_call,clone_size,cdr3_nt,cdr3_aa
18,TRBV9,TRBJ2-1,TRBD2,-,TGTGCCAGCAGCGTAGAGGGGGGGAGACTAGCGGCCTACAATGAGCAGTTCTTC,CASSVEGGRLAAYNEQFF
16,TRBV10-1,TRBJ2-7,TRBD2,-,TGCGCCAGCAGTGAGGTAGCGGGAGGCCCCGGTCACGAGCAGTACTTC,CASSEVAGGPGHEQYF
16,TRBV14,TRBJ1-2,TRBD1,-,TGTGCCAGCAGCCAATGGGGGACAGGGACTTACTATGGCTACACCTTC,CASSQWGTGTYYGYTF
18,TRBV27,TRBJ1-1,-,-,TGTGCCAGCAGTTTATCAGGATTTGAGGGAGATTGGAACACTGAAGCTTTCTTT,CASSLSGFEGDWNTEAFF
13,TRBV28,TRBJ2-5,-,-,TGTGCCAGCACCCTGGGAGGAAGAGAGACCCAGTACTTC,CASTLGGRETQYF
15,TRBV5-8,TRBJ2-5,TRBD1,-,TGTGCCAGCAGCTTGGGACAGGGGTGGCAAGAGACCCAGTACTTC,CASSLGQGWQETQYF
16,TRBV11-2,TRBJ2-1,TRBD2,-,TGTGCCAGCAGCTTAAATGCAGCGGGAGGGGACAATGAGCAGTTCTTC,CASSLNAAGGDNEQFF
14,TRBV6-5,TRBJ1-1,-,-,TGTGCCAGCAGTCCGGGACTTCTGAACACTGAAGCTTTCTTT,CASSPGLLNTEAFF
13,TRBV29-1,TRBJ1-1,-,-,TGCAGCGTTGATAGGTTGGGGGACACTGGAGCTTTCTTT,CSVDRLGDTGAFF
14,TRBV6-5,TRBJ1-2,TRBD1,-,TGTGCCAGCAGGCCGCCGGGACAGGTCTATGGCTACACCTTC,CASRPPGQVYGYTF
15,TRBV27,TRBJ2-7,TRBD2,-,TGTGCCAGCAGTATGCGGGGGATAGACTCCTACGAGCAGTACTTC,CASSMRGIDSYEQYF
17,TRBV18,TRBJ2-1,TRBD2,-,TGTGCCAGCTCACTCCCTAGCGGGAGCCCCCAGTCGAATGAGCAGTTCTTC,CASSLPSGSPQSNEQFF
14,TRBV27,TRBJ1-2,-,-,TGTGCCAGCAGAACCCTAGCCACAGGGAATGGCTACACCTTC,CASRTLATGNGYTF
15,TRBV29-1,TRBJ1-1,TRBD1,few,TGCAGCGTCTCCGGGCGTACAGGGGAACCCCACTGGGCTTTCTTT,CSVSGRTGEPHWAFF
16,TRBV2,TRBJ2-5,TRBD2,-,TGTGCCAGCAGTGAAGGTTGGCTAGCGGGAGGAGAGACCCAGTACTTC,CASSEGWLAGGETQYF
11,TRBV20-1,TRBJ2-7,-,-,TGCAGTTGCGGCCCCCTCTACGAGCAGTACTTC,CSCGPLYEQYF
16,TRBV10-3,TRBJ2-2,-,few,TGTGCCATCAGTGAGTCGGGCGGGCAGCGGGCCGGGGAGCTGTTTTTT,CAISESGGQRAGELFF
17,TRBV5-8,TRBJ2-3,TRBD2,-,TGTGCCAGCAGCTGGGACTTTCAGCGGGAAGACACAGATACGCAGTATTTT,CASSWDFQREDTDTQYF
12,TRBV4-2,TRBJ2-1,-,few,TGTGCCAGCAGCCAAGACCGGGATGAGCAGTTCTTC,CASSQDRDEQFF
12,TRBV30,TRBJ1-3,-,-,TGTGCCTGGAAGGGGGTTGGAAACACCATATATTTT,CAWKGVGNTIYF